The next 10 T cell receptor beta chains were all read from a single sample in a study of vaccination and CD4 T cells after COVID-19. No antigen is known for these receptors. Oncomine TCR Beta short-read sequencing was applied to DNA from cultured CD4+ T cells. TCRdb analysed the PCR reads with MiXCR anew, one entry per CDR3 protein. The sample has 13,000 or so distinct CDR3 sequences, about a third seen once; the top ten hold over 10%. The treatment: approximately nine-day PBMC culture with coronavirus spike peptide pools or control peptides (ViraFEST assay). The sample consisted of CD4+ T cells from blood, cultured in vitro. All receptors come from a human donor who had recovered from COVID-19.

This clonotype was counted between two and nine times. The DNA of the CDR3 is TGTGCCAGCAGTCCGACTGGGACATATGGCTACACCTTC. This encodes CASSPTGTYGYTF. The chain recombines TRBV12-3 or TRBV12-4 with TRBJ1-2; TRBD1 is a possible D gene (6 bases). The CDR3 sequence is 13 residues long. The V end lost 5 bases, the J end lost 5 bases, and 12 bases lay between the germline ends.

The chain carries TRBV10-3 and TRBJ2-7; 12 bases align to TRBD2. J lost 3 bases, V lost 6 bases, and 15 bases had no gene match. This CDR3 has 18 amino acids. Germline V gene lookup returns CDR1 ENHRY and CDR2 SYGVKD. The CDR3 DNA reads as TGTGCCATCAGGACTGGGCTAGCGGGAGGGCGAAGAAACTACGAGCAGTACTTC. Its translation: CAIRTGLAGGRRNYEQYF.

The chain recombines TRBV24-1 with TRBJ2-7; the D is unclear. CDR1 is KGHDR and CDR2 is SFDVKD in the germline V gene. There are 11 residues in the CDR3. V lost 9 bases to trimming and J lost 6 bases, with 11 bases between them. The CDR3: CATWRFGEQYF. CDR3 in DNA: TGTGCCACCTGGAGATTTGGCGAGCAGTACTTC.

There are a few counts of this clonotype. This chain joins TRBV7-2 and TRBJ1-1; D ambiguous. Trimming pared 3 bases from V and 1 base from J, leaving 6 bases between. The CDR3 totals 13 residues. Germline-derived CDR1 and CDR2 are SGHTA and FQGNSA. The CDR3 here is CASSFYRNTEAFF. CDR3 nucleotides: TGTGCCAGCAGCTTCTACAGGAACACTGAAGCTTTCTTT.

The chain combines TRBV10-3 with TRBJ2-3; tentative D call: TRBD1 (5 bases). Germline-derived CDR1 and CDR2 are ENHRY and SYGVKD. Trimming took off 10 bases at V and 0 bases at J, with 14 bases between the two ends. The CDR3 covers 14 residues. Written as DNA, the CDR3 is TGTGCCAGCGAGAACAGGCGGAGCACAGATACGCAGTATTTT. It yields the protein CASENRRSTDTQYF.

This sequence joins TRBV6-5 and TRBJ2-7; TRBD2 is a possible D gene (6 bases). In germline, CDR1 is MNHEY, CDR2 SVGAGI. This CDR3 contains 15 residues. Trimming left V 2 bases short and J 0 bases short, with 11 bases between. DNA of the CDR3: TGTGCCAGCAGTTACGCGCGGGGTCGCTCCTACGAGCAGTACTTC. It encodes CASSYARGRSYEQYF.

The chain couples TRBV6-1 to TRBJ1-3; D uncertain. V was trimmed by 1 base and J by 4 bases, leaving 14 bases between them. The V gene's germline CDR1 is MNHNS and CDR2 SASEGT. The CDR3 has 16 residues. The CDR3 protein is CASSEGRNALGNTIYF. CDR3 nucleotide sequence: TGTGCCAGCAGTGAAGGGCGGAATGCTCTGGGAAACACCATATATTTT.

V usage is TRBV20-1 and J usage is TRBJ2-7, with TRBD2 identical over 8 bases. CDR3 length: 16 amino acids. After removal of 0 bases from V and 6 bases from J, the junction contained 13 bases not matched to a gene. Germline CDR1 reads DFQATT; CDR2 reads SNEGSKA (reference sequence). The CDR3 loop reads CSARDRTSHTYSEQYF. CDR3 DNA: TGCAGTGCTAGAGATCGGACTAGCCACACTTATTCCGAGCAGTACTTC.

This clonotype has more than one count but fewer than ten. The rearrangement uses TRBV7-2 and TRBJ2-5, with unresolved D. Trimming took off 5 bases at V and 5 bases at J, with 9 bases between the two ends. This CDR3 has 12 residues. Germline V gene data show CDR1 as SGHTA and CDR2 as FQGNSA. The CDR3 protein is CASSPLGETQYF. In nucleotides, the CDR3 is TGTGCCAGCAGCCCGTTAGGGGAGACCCAGTACTTC.

This clonotype has just a few counts. The chain couples TRBV20-1 to TRBJ2-7; TRBD2 aligns across 11 bases. This CDR3 region has 14 residues. The germline V gene encodes CDR1 DFQATT and CDR2 SNEGSKA (reference sequence). V shed 8 bases, J shed 4 bases, and the junction held 10 bases outside the gene matches. The CDR3 region is CSWLPGLAAYEQYF. The CDR3 bases are TGCAGTTGGTTGCCGGGACTAGCGGCTTACGAGCAGTACTTC.